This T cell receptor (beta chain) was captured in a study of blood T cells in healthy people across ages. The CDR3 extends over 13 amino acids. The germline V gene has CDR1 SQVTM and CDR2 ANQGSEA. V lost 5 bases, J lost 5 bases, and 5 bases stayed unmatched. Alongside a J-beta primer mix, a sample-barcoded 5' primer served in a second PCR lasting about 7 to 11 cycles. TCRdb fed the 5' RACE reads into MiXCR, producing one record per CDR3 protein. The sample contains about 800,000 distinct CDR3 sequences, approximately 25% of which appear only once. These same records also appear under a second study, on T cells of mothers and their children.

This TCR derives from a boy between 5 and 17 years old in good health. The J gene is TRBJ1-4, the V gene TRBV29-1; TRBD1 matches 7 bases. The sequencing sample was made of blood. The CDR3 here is CSVRGTVNEKLFF. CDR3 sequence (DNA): TGCAGCGTTCGCGGGACAGTAAATGAAAAACTGTTTTTT.